These 20 T cell receptor beta chains were all obtained from the same sample, sequenced in a study of beta chain features in type 1 diabetes. Findings and caveats of the study: In every one of the four CD4+ subsets, TCRB CDR3s were moderately but significantly shorter in Type 1 diabetes patients.

Since all of the isolated RNA was reverse transcribed, expressed TCRB transcripts were what got sequenced. The assay was immunoSEQ multiplex PCR, and TCRdb's table has in-frame clones only and misses some. Among 300,000 to 400,000 clones listed, around 10% were seen once. For these receptors, no antigen is known. The sequenced sample consisted of central memory CD4+ T cells from blood. Receptor source: a man aged 30-40 years with type 1 diabetes.

This clone was recorded many times. The chain uses TRBV11-3 and TRBJ2-1; 11 nucleotides match TRBD2. The CDR3 runs to 20 residues. The germline V gene has CDR1 SGHNT and CDR2 YENEEA. Losses at the gene ends were 5 bases for V and 3 bases for J; bases not matched to a gene: 18. CDR3 sequence (DNA): TGTGCCAGCAGCCCCGGGTGGGTAGCGGGAGGGCCTACGGACTACAATGAGCAGTTCTTC. Translated, it gives CASSPGWVAGGPTDYNEQFF.

The chain has TRBV4-2 and TRBJ1-2, with 7 positions matching TRBD1. This CDR3 spans 15 amino acids. Trimming took 1 base from V and 4 from J; bases not matched to a gene: 6. Germline CDR1 LGHNA, CDR2 YNFKEQ. CDR3 sequence (DNA): TGTGCCAGCAGCCAAGGCACCCGGGACAGCTATGGCTACACCTTC. Residues: CASSQGTRDSYGYTF.

This clone was recorded at least ten times. The rearrangement links TRBV2 to TRBJ2-1; D is unresolved. The ends were cut back, 4 bases at V and 3 bases at J, with 7 bases in the middle. From germline, CDR1 is SNHLY and CDR2 FYNNEI. The CDR3 is made up of 13 amino acids. DNA of the CDR3: TGTGCCAGCAGTGTAGATATCTACAATGAGCAGTTCTTC. Encoded protein: CASSVDIYNEQFF.

In its sample, this clone was seen a few times. The genes are TRBV29-1 and TRBJ1-2; 9 bases align to TRBD1. The CDR3 sequence is 11 residues long. The germline V gene encodes CDR1 SQVTM and CDR2 ANQGSEA. Trimming removed 7 bases from V and 8 bases from J; junction bases left unmatched: 5. CDR3 sequence: CSGGTGNGYTF. CDR3 sequence (DNA): TGCAGCGGAGGGACAGGGAACGGCTACACCTTC. Together with reference TRBV29-1 and TRBJ1-2, the CDR3 gives the full variable domain: SAVISQKPSRDICQRGTSLTIQCQVDSQVTMMFWYRQQPGQSLTLIATANQGSEATYESGFVIDKFPISRPNLTFSTLTVSNMSPEDSSIYLCSGGTGNGYTFGSGTRLTVV.

This rearrangement joins TRBV6-5 to TRBJ1-2; 8 positions agree with TRBD1. The trim removed 2 bases at V and 8 bases at J, leaving 4 bases unmatched. CDR3 length: 13 amino acids. The germline V gene has CDR1 MNHEY and CDR2 SVGAGI. The CDR3 DNA is TGTGCCAGCAGTTACGTCGACAGGGGCGGCTACACCTTC. Amino acid sequence: CASSYVDRGGYTF.

With respect to this clone: This is likely an artifact of a read error, given a far larger clone one base away. This chain links TRBV14 with TRBJ2-5; perhaps TRBD2 as D (6 bases). Germline V gene lookup returns CDR1 SGHDN and CDR2 FVKESK. This CDR3 is built from 14 residues. The CDR3: CASSQANGRETRYF. CDR3 in DNA: TGTGCCAGCAGCCAAGCAAACGGCCGGGAGACCCGGTACTTC.

This clone was detected only a few times. The chain recombines TRBV4-3 with TRBJ1-1; D uncertain. The germline V gene has CDR1 LGHNA and CDR2 YSLEER. This CDR3 has 15 amino acids. The V end lost 3 bases, the J end lost 5 bases, and 16 bases lay between the germline ends. CDR3: CASSHTLKGMTEAFF. Written as DNA, the CDR3 is TGCGCCAGCAGCCACACACTAAAGGGAATGACTGAAGCTTTCTTT.

The rearrangement links TRBV7-6 to TRBJ2-5, with 7 bases that match TRBD1. The tail of the sequence fits TRBJ2-7 better, so the J call may be wrong. Germline V gene sequence: CDR1 SGHVS, CDR2 FNYEAQ. This CDR3 has 15 amino acids. CDR3 region: CASSSRTGQTYEQYF. The CDR3 nucleotides read TGTGCCAGCAGCTCCCGGACAGGCCAAACTTACGAGCAGTACTTC.

The sample holds a few counts of this clone. This chain connects TRBV7-9 to TRBJ1-1; the D gene is possibly TRBD1 (5 bases). CDR1 is SEHNR, CDR2 FQNEAQ, per germline (reference sequence). The V end lost 2 bases, the J end lost 7 bases, and 14 bases lay between the germline ends. The CDR3 has 14 amino acids. CDR3 sequence (DNA): TGTGCCAGCAGCTTACATGATGGGGCGTTTGAAGCTTTCTTT. The encoded protein is CASSLHDGAFEAFF.

The CDR3 loop is CASSSRPGDEQFF. CDR3 coding DNA: TGTGCCAGCAGCTCTCGACCAGGGGATGAGCAGTTCTTC. The rearrangement links TRBV11-3 to TRBJ2-1; weak D call: TRBD1 (6 bases). Germline lookup yields CDR1 SGHNT and CDR2 YENEEA. The CDR3 has 13 residues. The V end was cut by 4 bases, the J end by 8 bases, with 12 bases between.

This clone was counted between two and nine times. The chain recombines TRBV5-1 with TRBJ2-1; 13 bases fit TRBD2. From germline, CDR1 is SGHRS and CDR2 YFSETQ. V lost 4 bases, J lost 8 bases, and 3 bases stayed unmatched. The CDR3 sequence is 14 residues long. CDR3 sequence (DNA): TGCGCCAGCAGCCAACTAGCGGGAGGGGATGAGCAGTTCTTC. Encoded protein: CASSQLAGGDEQFF.

This clone showed up many times. The same CDR3 can be traced to other DNA sequences in this sample. V is TRBV18 and J is TRBJ1-1; D gene uncertain. The V gene lost 6 bases and the J gene lost 2 bases, with 7 bases spanning the gap. This CDR3 is built from 12 residues. Germline CDR1 KGHSH, CDR2 LQKENI. CDR3: CASSGLNTEAFF. CDR3 DNA: TGTGCCAGCTCTGGACTAAACACTGAAGCTTTCTTT.

This clone occurred a few times. This chain connects TRBV6-1 to TRBJ1-5; TRBD1 is a possible D gene (6 bases). Germline values: CDR1 MNHNS, CDR2 SASEGT. The CDR3 loop spans 14 amino acids. Trimming shortened V by 4 bases and J by 4 bases, and 11 bases separated the two germline ends. CDR3 region: CASSVLTGNQPQHF. The CDR3 DNA reads TGTGCCAGCAGTGTCCTGACAGGTAATCAGCCCCAGCATTTT.

This chain links TRBV18 with TRBJ2-7; a possible D gene is TRBD1 (6 bases). V lost 2 bases and J 3 bases, leaving 11 bases between the germline ends. The CDR3 totals 14 residues. Germline V gene sequence: CDR1 KGHSH, CDR2 LQKENI. The CDR3 DNA sequence: TGTGCCAGCTCACCATCAGGGGACATCTACGAGCAGTACTTC. This translates into CASSPSGDIYEQYF.

This clone has just a few counts. The chain joins TRBV27 to TRBJ2-1, with 13 nucleotides matching TRBD2. Looked up from germline, CDR1 is MNHEY and CDR2 is SMNVEV (reference sequence). CDR3 length equals 14 residues. V gave up 5 bases and J gave up 10 bases; unmatched junction bases: 5. The CDR3 sequence: CASSPGLAGIEQFF. The CDR3 DNA reads as TGTGCCAGCAGTCCGGGACTAGCGGGAATAGAGCAGTTCTTC.

This clone was seen a few times. This sequence joins TRBV7-9 and TRBJ2-1, with D possibly being TRBD1 (6 bases). The CDR3 spans 13 residues. Looked up from germline, CDR1 is SEHNR and CDR2 is FQNEAQ (reference sequence). Trimming removed 5 bases at V and 5 bases at J, with 10 bases between. The chain's CDR3 is CASSLGQNNEQFF. Here the CDR3 DNA reads TGTGCCAGCAGCCTCGGACAGAACAATGAGCAGTTCTTC.

This clone was seen more than once but under ten times. This CDR3 is CSSKTGMTDTQYF. In DNA form, the CDR3 reads TGCAGCTCGAAGACAGGGATGACAGATACGCAGTATTTT. V gene TRBV29-1 combines with J gene TRBJ2-3; 7 nucleotides match TRBD1. Trimming took 8 bases from V and 3 from J; bases not matched to a gene: 8. CDR3 length: 13 amino acids. CDR1 and CDR2 from the germline V gene are SQVTM and ANQGSEA.

This chain uses TRBV2 with TRBJ2-1; 11 nucleotides line up with TRBD2. The CDR3 covers 15 residues. V gave up 5 bases and J gave up 9 bases; unmatched junction bases: 9. CDR1 SNHLY and CDR2 FYNNEI come from the germline V gene. In DNA form, the CDR3 reads TGTGCCAGCAGTATAACTAGCGGGAGTGGGGGTGAGCAGTTCTTC. Its protein is CASSITSGSGGEQFF.

The CDR3 protein is CASSDGNYNEQFF. The CDR3, as DNA: TGTGCCAGCTCTGATGGGAACTACAATGAGCAGTTCTTC. The chain recombines TRBV11-2 with TRBJ2-1; unclear D gene. Germline V gives CDR1 SGHAT, CDR2 FQNNGV. The V end lost 8 bases, the J end lost 3 bases, and 11 bases lay between the germline ends. The CDR3 spans 13 residues. The full variable domain, its missing parts supplied by reference TRBV11-2 and TRBJ2-1, is EAGVAQSPRYKIIEKRQSVAFWCNPISGHATLYWYQQILGQGPKLLIQFQNNGVVDDSQLPKDRFSAERLKGVDSTLKIQPAKLEDSAVYLCASSDGNYNEQFFGPGTRLTVL.

This clone was recorded at least ten times. The chain uses TRBV19 and TRBJ2-2, with D unresolved. The CDR3 spans 13 residues. Trimming took off 3 bases at V and 7 bases at J, with 9 bases between the two ends. Germline CDR1 reads LNHDA; CDR2 reads SQIVND (reference sequence). DNA for the CDR3: TGTGCCAGTAGTATTCAGAGATACGGGGAGCTGTTTTTT. This sequence encodes CASSIQRYGELFF. Full variable domain (rest looked up from reference TRBV19 and TRBJ2-2): DGGITQSPKYLFRKEGQNVTLSCEQNLNHDAMYWYRQDPGQGLRLIYYSQIVNDFQKGDIAEGYSVSREKKESFPLTVTSAQKNPTAFYLCASSIQRYGELFFGEGSRLTVL.